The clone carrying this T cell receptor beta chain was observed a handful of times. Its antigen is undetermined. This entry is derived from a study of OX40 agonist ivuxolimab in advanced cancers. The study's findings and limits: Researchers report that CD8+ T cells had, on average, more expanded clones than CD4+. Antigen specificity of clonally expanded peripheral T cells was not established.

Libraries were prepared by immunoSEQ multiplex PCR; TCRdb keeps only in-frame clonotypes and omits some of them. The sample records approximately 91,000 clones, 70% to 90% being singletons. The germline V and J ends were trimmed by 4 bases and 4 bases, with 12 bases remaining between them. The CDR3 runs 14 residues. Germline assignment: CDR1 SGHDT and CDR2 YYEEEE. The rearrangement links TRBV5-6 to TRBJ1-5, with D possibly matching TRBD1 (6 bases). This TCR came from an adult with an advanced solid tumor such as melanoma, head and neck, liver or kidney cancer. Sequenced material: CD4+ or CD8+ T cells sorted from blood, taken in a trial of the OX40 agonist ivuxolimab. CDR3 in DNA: TGTGCCAGCAGCCGCGGACAGCAGAATCAGCCCCAGCATTTT. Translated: CASSRGQQNQPQHF.